These T cell receptor beta chains were read from a single sample in a study of control samples from healthy donors and cancer patients. TCRdb's table, derived via immunoSEQ multiplex PCR, lists solely in-frame clones and lacks some. Altogether some 130,000 clones are present, about 92% being singletons, with the ten largest covering about 1.5%. The sample consisted of PBMCs. The receptors shown here come from a man in his fifties or sixties with head and neck cancer. The CDR3 runs from the conserved cysteine through the conserved F or W. The D gene is left open where the match is weak. Where a row states a size, it is once, few, many or the class of an expanded clone; other rows omit it.

NA NA TRBJ2-3 TRBV3-1/TRBV3-2 TGTGCCAGCAAGGACAAAGGCACAGATACGCAGTATTTT CASKDKGTDTQYF
NA NA TRBJ2-7 TRBV5-6 TGTGCCAGCAGTACTAGGGGCGAGCAGTACTTC CASSTRGEQYF
NA TRBD2 TRBJ2-7 TRBV5-1 TGCGCCAGCAGTCTTCTAGCGGGGGCGTCCTACGAGCAGTACTTC CASSLLAGASYEQYF
NA NA TRBJ2-1 TRBV28 TGTGCCATAAAAGGGGGAGCCATCTCCTACAATGAGCAGTTCTTC CAIKGGAISYNEQFF
NA NA TRBJ2-1 TRBV19 TGTGCCAGTAGCTCACAAGGGGGGGGGCGACGGTTCTTC CASSSQGGGRRFF
NA NA TRBJ1-1 TRBV2 TGTGCCAGCAGTGAACTTAGAGGGACTGAAGCTTTCTTT CASSELRGTEAFF
NA NA TRBJ1-1 TRBV27 TGTGCCAGCAGTCCCCTCTCGCAGGGCGGGACTGAAGCTTTCTTT CASSPLSQGGTEAFF
NA NA TRBJ1-1 TRBV12-3/TRBV12-4 TGTGCCAGCAGCACAGGGAGGCTAAAAGCTTTCTTT CASSTGRLKAFF
NA TRBD2 TRBJ2-5 TRBV2 TGTGCCAGCAGTCGAACTAGCGGGGGGGGAGAGACCCAGTACTTC CASSRTSGGGETQYF
NA NA TRBJ2-7 TRBV18 TGTGCCAGCTCCCGCACACAAACCGACAGGTACGAGCAGTACTTC CASSRTQTDRYEQYF
once NA TRBJ2-2 TRBV7-9 TGTGCCAGCTGTCCGCGGGGAAGGACCGGGGAGCTGTTTTTT CASCPRGRTGELFF
NA NA TRBJ1-2 TRBV7-9 TGTGCCAGCAATACAGGGAGCGGGGCCTATGGCTACACCTTC CASNTGSGAYGYTF
NA TRBD2 TRBJ2-5 TRBV7-3 TGTGCCAGCAGCTTAGGTAGCGGGGTTCAAGAGACCCAGTACTTC CASSLGSGVQETQYF
NA NA TRBJ1-1 TRBV10-3 TGTGCCATCAGTGAGTTAGGGGGGCGGGCAACTGAAGCTTTCTTT CAISELGGRATEAFF
NA NA TRBJ2-3 TRBV3-1/TRBV3-2 TGTGCCAGCAGCCAAGAATTTCCAAACCCCGACGGACAGAGGAGCACAGATACGCAGTATTTT CASSQEFPNPDGQRSTDTQYF
NA TRBD2 TRBJ2-3 TRBV6-2/TRBV6-3 TGTGCCAGCAGCCACGGACTAGCGGGGGGGCTTGGCACAGATACGCAGTATTTT CASSHGLAGGLGTDTQYF